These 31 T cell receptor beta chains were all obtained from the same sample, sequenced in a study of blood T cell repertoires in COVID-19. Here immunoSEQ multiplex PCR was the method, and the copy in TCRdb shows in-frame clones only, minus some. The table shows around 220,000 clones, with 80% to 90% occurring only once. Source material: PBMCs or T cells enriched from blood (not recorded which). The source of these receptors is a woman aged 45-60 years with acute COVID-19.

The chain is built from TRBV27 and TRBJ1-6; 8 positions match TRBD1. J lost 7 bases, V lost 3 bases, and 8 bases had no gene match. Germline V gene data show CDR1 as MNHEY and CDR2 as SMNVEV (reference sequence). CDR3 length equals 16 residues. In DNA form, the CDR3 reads TGTGCCAGCAGTTTGGGGCAGGGGGCAAGCAATTCACCCCTCCACTTT. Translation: CASSLGQGASNSPLHF.

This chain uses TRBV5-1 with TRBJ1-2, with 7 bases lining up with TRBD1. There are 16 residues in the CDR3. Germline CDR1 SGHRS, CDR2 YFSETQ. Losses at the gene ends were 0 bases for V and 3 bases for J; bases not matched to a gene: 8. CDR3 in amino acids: CASSLDGTATYYGYTF. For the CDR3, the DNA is TGCGCCAGCAGCTTGGACGGGACAGCAACCTACTATGGCTACACCTTC.

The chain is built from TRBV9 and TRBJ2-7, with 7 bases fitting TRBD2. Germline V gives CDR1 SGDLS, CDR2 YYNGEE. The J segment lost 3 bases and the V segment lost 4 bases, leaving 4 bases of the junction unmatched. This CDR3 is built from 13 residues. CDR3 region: CASSPGLVYEQYF. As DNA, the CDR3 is TGTGCCAGCAGCCCCGGACTAGTCTACGAGCAGTACTTC.

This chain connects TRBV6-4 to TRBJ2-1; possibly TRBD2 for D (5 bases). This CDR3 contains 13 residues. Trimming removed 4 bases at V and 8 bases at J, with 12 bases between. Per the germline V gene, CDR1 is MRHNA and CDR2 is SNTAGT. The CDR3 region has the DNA TGTGCCAGCAGTGGGGAACTAGGCCATGAGCAGTTCTTC. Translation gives CASSGELGHEQFF.

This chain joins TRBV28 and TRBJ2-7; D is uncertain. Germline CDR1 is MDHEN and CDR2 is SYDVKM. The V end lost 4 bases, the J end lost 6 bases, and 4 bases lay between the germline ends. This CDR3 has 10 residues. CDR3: CASSSGEQYF. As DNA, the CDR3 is TGTGCCAGCAGTTCGGGCGAGCAGTACTTC.

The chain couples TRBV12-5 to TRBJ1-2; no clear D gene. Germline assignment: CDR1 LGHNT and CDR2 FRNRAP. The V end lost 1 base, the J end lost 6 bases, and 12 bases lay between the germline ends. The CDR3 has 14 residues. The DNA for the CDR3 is TGTGCTAGTGGTTTGGCACCGACACTCCATGGCTACACCTTC. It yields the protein CASGLAPTLHGYTF.

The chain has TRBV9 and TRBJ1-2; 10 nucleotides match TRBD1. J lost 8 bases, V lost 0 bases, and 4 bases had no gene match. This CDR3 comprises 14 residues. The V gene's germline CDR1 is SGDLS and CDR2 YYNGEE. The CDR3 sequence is CASSVGDRGGGYTF. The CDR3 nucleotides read TGTGCCAGCAGCGTAGGGGACAGGGGCGGGGGCTACACCTTC.

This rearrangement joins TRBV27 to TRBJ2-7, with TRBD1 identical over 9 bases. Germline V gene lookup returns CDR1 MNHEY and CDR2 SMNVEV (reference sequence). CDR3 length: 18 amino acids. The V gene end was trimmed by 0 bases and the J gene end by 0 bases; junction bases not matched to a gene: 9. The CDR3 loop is CASSLSSGTGLSSYEQYF. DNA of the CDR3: TGTGCCAGCAGTTTATCATCCGGGACAGGGCTGAGCTCCTACGAGCAGTACTTC.

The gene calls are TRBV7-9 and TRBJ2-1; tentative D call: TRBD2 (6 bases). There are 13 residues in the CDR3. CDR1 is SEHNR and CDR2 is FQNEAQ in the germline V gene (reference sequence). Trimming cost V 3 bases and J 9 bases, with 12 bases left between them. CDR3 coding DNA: TGTGCCAGCAGCTTCATGGGGGGTAGTGAGCAGTTCTTC. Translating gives CASSFMGGSEQFF.

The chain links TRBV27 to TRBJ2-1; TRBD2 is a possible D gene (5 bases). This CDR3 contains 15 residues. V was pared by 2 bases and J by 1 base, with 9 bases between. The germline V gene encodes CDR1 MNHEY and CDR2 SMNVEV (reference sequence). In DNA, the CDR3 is TGTGCCAGCAGTTTAAGAGGGCCTTCCTACAATGAGCAGTTCTTC. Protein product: CASSLRGPSYNEQFF.

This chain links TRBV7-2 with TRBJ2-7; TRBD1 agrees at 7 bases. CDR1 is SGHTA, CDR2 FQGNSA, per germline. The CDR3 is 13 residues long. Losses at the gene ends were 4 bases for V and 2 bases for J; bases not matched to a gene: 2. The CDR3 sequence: CASSSGGTYEQYF. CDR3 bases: TGTGCCAGCAGCTCAGGGGGTACCTACGAGCAGTACTTC.

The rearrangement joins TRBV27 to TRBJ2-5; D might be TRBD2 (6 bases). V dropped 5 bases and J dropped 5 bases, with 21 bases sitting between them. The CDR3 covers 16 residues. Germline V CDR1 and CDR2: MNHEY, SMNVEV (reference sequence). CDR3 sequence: CASSPFGGLMGETQYF. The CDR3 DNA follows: TGTGCCAGCAGTCCCTTCGGGGGATTAATGGGGGAGACCCAGTACTTC.

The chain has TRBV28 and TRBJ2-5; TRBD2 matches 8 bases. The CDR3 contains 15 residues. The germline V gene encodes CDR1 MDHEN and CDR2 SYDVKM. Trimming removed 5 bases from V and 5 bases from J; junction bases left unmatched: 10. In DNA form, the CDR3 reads TGTGCCAGCAGTGTCTCCGGGACTAGGAGGGAGACCCAGTACTTC. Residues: CASSVSGTRRETQYF.

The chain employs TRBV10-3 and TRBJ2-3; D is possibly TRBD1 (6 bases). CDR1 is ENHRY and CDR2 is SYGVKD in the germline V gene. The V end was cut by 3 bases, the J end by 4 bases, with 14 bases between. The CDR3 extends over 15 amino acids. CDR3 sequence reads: CAISDPRTAPDTQYF. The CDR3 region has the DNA TGTGCCATCAGTGATCCCCGGACAGCCCCAGATACGCAGTATTTT.

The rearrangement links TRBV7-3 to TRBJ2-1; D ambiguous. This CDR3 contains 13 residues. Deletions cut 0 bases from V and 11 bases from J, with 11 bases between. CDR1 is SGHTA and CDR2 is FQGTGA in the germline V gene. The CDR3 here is CASSLTVSAQQFF. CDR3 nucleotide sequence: TGTGCCAGCAGCTTAACGGTAAGCGCCCAGCAGTTCTTC.

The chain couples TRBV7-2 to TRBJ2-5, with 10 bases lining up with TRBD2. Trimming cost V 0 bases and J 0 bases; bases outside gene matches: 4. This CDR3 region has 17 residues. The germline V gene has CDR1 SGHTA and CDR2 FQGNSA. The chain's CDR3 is CASSLAGAGGYQETQYF. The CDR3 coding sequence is TGTGCCAGCAGCTTAGCGGGAGCGGGAGGGTACCAAGAGACCCAGTACTTC. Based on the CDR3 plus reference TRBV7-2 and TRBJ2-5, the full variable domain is GAGVSQSPSNKVTEKGKDVELRCDPISGHTALYWYRQSLGQGLEFLIYFQGNSAPDKSGLPSDRFSAERTGGSVSTLTIQRTQQEDSAVYLCASSLAGAGGYQETQYFGPGTRLLVL.

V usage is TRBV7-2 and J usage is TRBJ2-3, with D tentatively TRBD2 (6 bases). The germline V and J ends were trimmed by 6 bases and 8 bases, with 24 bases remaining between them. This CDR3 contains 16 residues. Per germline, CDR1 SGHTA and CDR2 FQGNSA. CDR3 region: CASRPTTSGSRGTQYF. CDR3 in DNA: TGTGCCAGCAGACCGACCACCAGCGGGTCCAGAGGTACGCAGTATTTT.

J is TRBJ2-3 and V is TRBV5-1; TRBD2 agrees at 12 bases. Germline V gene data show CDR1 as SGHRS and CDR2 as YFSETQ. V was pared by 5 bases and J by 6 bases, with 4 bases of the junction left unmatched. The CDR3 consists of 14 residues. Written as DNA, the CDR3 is TGCGCCAGCAGGCCACTAGCGGGAGGCGATACGCAGTATTTT. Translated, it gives CASRPLAGGDTQYF.

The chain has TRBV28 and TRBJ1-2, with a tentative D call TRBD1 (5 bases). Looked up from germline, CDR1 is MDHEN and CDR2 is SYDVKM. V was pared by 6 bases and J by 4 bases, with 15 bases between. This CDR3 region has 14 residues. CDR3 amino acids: CASSPDIPSYGYTF. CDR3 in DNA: TGTGCCAGCAGCCCGGACATACCCTCCTATGGCTACACCTTC.

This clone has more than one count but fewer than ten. The CDR3 loop reads CASSLRDRGNSPLHF. The CDR3 region has the DNA TGTGCCAGCAGCCTACGGGACAGGGGTAATTCACCCCTCCACTTT. V gene TRBV7-9 combines with J gene TRBJ1-6; 10 nucleotides align to TRBD1. V was clipped by 5 bases and J by 6 bases; unmatched bases: 4. In germline, CDR1 is SEHNR, CDR2 FQNEAQ (reference sequence). The CDR3 runs 15 residues.

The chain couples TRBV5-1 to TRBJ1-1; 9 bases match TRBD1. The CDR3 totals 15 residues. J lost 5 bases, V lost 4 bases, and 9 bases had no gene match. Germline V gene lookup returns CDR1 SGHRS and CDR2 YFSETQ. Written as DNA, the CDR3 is TGCGCCAGCAGCAGGGACAGGGTTTCTACGACTGAAGCTTTCTTT. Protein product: CASSRDRVSTTEAFF.

The CDR3 DNA is TGTGCCAGCCCGCCGGACAGGGGATTTGTCAATGAGCAGTTCTTC. This translates into CASPPDRGFVNEQFF. This chain links TRBV6-4 with TRBJ2-1, with 9 bases matching TRBD1. Germline CDR1 reads MRHNA; CDR2 reads SNTAGT. V was clipped by 8 bases and J by 6 bases; unmatched bases: 11. The CDR3 extends over 15 amino acids.

The CDR3 DNA follows: TGTGCCAGCTCACCTACGACAGGGGCCGGGGAGACCCAGTACTTC. Its translation: CASSPTTGAGETQYF. The J gene is TRBJ2-5, the V gene TRBV18; 8 positions match TRBD1. The junction had 8 bases not matched to a gene; V was cut back by 3 bases and J by 5 bases. Germline V gene lookup returns CDR1 KGHSH and CDR2 LQKENI. The CDR3 totals 15 residues.

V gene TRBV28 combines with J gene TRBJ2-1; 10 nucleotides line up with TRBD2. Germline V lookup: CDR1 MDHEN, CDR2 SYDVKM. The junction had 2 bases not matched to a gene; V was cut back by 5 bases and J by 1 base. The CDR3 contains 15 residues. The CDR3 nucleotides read TGTGCCAGCAGTCAAGCGGGAGGGTCCTACAATGAGCAGTTCTTC. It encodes CASSQAGGSYNEQFF.

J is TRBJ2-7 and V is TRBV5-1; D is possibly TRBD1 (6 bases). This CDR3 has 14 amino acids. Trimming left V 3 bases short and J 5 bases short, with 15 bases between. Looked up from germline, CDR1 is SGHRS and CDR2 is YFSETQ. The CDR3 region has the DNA TGCGCCAGCAGCTGGACAGATCTCTGGGACGAGCAGTACTTC. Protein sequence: CASSWTDLWDEQYF. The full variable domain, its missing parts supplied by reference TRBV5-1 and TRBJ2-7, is KAGVTQTPRYLIKTRGQQVTLSCSPISGHRSVSWYQQTPGQGLQFLFEYFSETQRNKGNFPGRFSGRQFSNSRSEMNVSTLELGDSALYLCASSWTDLWDEQYFGPGTRLTVT.

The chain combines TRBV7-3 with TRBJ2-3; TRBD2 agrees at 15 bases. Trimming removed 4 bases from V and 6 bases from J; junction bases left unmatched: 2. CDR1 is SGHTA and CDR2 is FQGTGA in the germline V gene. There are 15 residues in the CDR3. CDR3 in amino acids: CASSSGTSGGDTQYF. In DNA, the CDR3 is TGTGCCAGCAGCTCCGGGACTAGCGGGGGGGATACGCAGTATTTT. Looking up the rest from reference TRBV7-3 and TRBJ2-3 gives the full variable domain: GAGVSQTPSNKVTEKGKYVELRCDPISGHTALYWYRQSLGQGPEFLIYFQGTGAADDSGLPNDRFFAVRPEGSVSTLKIQRTERGDSAVYLCASSSGTSGGDTQYFGPGTRLTVL.

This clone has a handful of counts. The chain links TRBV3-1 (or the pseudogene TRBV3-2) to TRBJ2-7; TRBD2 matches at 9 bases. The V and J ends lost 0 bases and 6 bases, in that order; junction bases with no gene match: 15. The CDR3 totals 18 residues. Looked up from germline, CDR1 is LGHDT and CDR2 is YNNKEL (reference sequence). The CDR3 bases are TGTGCCAGCAGCCAAGATCTTTCTTCTAGCGGGGCCCTCCTCGAGCAGTACTTC. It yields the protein CASSQDLSSSGALLEQYF.

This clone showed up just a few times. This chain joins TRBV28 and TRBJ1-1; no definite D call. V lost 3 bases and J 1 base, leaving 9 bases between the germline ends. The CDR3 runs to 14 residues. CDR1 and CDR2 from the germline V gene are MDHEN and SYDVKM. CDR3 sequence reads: CASSFGARNTEAFF. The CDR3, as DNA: TGTGCCAGCAGTTTCGGAGCCAGGAACACTGAAGCTTTCTTT.

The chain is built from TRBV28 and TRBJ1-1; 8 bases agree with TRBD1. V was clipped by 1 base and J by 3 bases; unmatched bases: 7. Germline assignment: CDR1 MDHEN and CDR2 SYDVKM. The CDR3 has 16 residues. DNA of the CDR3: TGTGCCAGCAGTTTATCTCCCGGACAGGGTGACACTGAAGCTTTCTTT. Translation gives CASSLSPGQGDTEAFF.

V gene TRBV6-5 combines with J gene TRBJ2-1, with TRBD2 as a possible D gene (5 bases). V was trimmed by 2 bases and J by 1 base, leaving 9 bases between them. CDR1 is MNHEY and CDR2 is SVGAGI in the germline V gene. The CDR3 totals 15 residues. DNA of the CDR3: TGTGCCAGCAGTTACCGGGGATTGTCCTACAATGAGCAGTTCTTC. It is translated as CASSYRGLSYNEQFF.

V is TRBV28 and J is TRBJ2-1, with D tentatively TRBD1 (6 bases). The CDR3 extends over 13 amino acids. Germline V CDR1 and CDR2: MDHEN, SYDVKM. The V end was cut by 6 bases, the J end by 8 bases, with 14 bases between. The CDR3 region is CASSRDTRDEQFF. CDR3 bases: TGTGCCAGCAGCCGGGACACCCGGGATGAGCAGTTCTTC.